The subject of this entry is one T cell receptor beta chain. Its matching antigen is unknown. Regarding donors, all were healthy bone marrow donors. Nominal health characterized the donors when sampled, though unrecorded immune exposures were likely. The length of the CDR3 is 15 residues. V shed 5 bases, J shed 4 bases, and the junction held 8 bases outside the gene matches. The germline gives CDR1 SEHNR, CDR2 FQNEAQ (reference sequence). This entry is derived from a study of cytomegalovirus exposure and HLA in healthy donors. Points from the study as a whole: Within the data, a cluster of highly shared sequence variants was likely a sequencing artifact.

The PCR had 60 Vbeta and 13 Jbeta primers. Repertoires were generated with immunoSEQ multiplex PCR, while TCRdb's copy carries only in-frame clones and drops some. The repertoire holds 170,000 or so clones, with 80% as singletons. The chain joins TRBV7-9 to TRBJ2-7, with 10 bases identical to TRBD2. This TCR derives from a boy under 18 in good health and CMV-seronegative. The sequenced material came from PBMCs. CDR3 region: CASSPSSGSLYEQYF. In nucleotides, the CDR3 is TGTGCCAGCAGCCCTTCTAGCGGGAGCTTGTACGAGCAGTACTTC.